These T cell receptor beta chains were read from a single sample in a study of CD8 T cells in ankylosing spondylitis. MiXCR, applied by TCRdb to the 5' RACE reads, yields one record per CDR3 protein. The data show about 270,000 distinct CDR3 sequences, roughly 32% seen once. Sequenced sample: blood, either unsorted or a sorted T cell fraction (not recorded which). These receptor sequences come from a male donor with ankylosing spondylitis or in good health (not recorded which). Each CDR3 is given with its conserved first and last residue.

V gene: TRBV20-1; CDR3 protein: CSAGTSGGTDTQYF
V gene: TRBV6-2/TRBV6-3; CDR3 protein: CASSYSSQQGRDEQYF
V gene: TRBV3-1; CDR3 protein: CASSLGRTTGELFF
V gene: TRBV12-3/TRBV12-4; CDR3 protein: CASTPGQGHGYTF
V gene: TRBV12-3/TRBV12-4; CDR3 protein: CASSNFPGPLYGYTF
V gene: TRBV20-1; CDR3 protein: CSALGLAKGFF
V gene: TRBV20-1; CDR3 protein: CSANSGTGRTDTQYF
V gene: TRBV20-1; CDR3 protein: CSARDPGLAGVPDTQYF
V gene: TRBV5-1; CDR3 protein: CASSPPLTGELFF
V gene: TRBV20-1; CDR3 protein: CSAHPSTVGSNQPQHF
V gene: TRBV9; CDR3 protein: CASSVAGATNEKLFF
V gene: TRBV10-3; CDR3 protein: CASSGENNSPLHF
V gene: TRBV10-3; CDR3 protein: CAISDPRFETQYF
V gene: TRBV12-3/TRBV12-4; CDR3 protein: CASRPWSGETQYF
V gene: TRBV25-1; CDR3 protein: CASSDDIQETQYF
V gene: TRBV24-1; CDR3 protein: CATSHPGQGSRNEQFF
V gene: TRBV7-2; CDR3 protein: CASSRGLVVTDTQYF
V gene: TRBV9; CDR3 protein: CASSVTSGGARITDTQYF
V gene: TRBV20-1; CDR3 protein: CSVKGFLNSPLHF
V gene: TRBV12-3/TRBV12-4; CDR3 protein: CASSFVVGQLSYEQYF
V gene: TRBV5-1; CDR3 protein: CASSTMDGTEAYEQYF
V gene: TRBV20-1; CDR3 protein: CSATLPSGAIYNEQFF
V gene: TRBV24-1; CDR3 protein: CATSEGGGSYNEQFF
V gene: TRBV5-1; CDR3 protein: CASSPEGGHNTEAFF
V gene: TRBV20-1; CDR3 protein: CSAGLGQGGLRQYF
V gene: TRBV6-5; CDR3 protein: CASSYGGLRGTDTQYF
V gene: TRBV15; CDR3 protein: CATWEPGGLRKTQYF
V gene: TRBV5-1; CDR3 protein: CASSLDGRSNEKLFF
V gene: TRBV10-2; CDR3 protein: CASSEETGTLHF
V gene: TRBV4-1; CDR3 protein: CASSQDKVGRASYNEQFF
V gene: TRBV7-2; CDR3 protein: CASSLSGGVGNEQFF
V gene: TRBV20-1; CDR3 protein: CSAATGYGYTF
V gene: TRBV4-1; CDR3 protein: CASSDLKRGVRETQYF
V gene: TRBV9; CDR3 protein: CASSVGRGGRTDTQYF
V gene: TRBV5-5; CDR3 protein: CASSLVGGWENIQYF
V gene: TRBV9; CDR3 protein: CASSLWGVNEQFF
V gene: TRBV4-1; CDR3 protein: CASSPVHSTGNEQFF
V gene: TRBV29-1; CDR3 protein: CSVAASPSQPQHF
V gene: TRBV20-1; CDR3 protein: CSARAETGGAQTQYF
V gene: TRBV7-2; CDR3 protein: CASSYPTLSTDTQYF
V gene: TRBV7-9; CDR3 protein: CASSWTGGNEKLFF
V gene: TRBV10-3; CDR3 protein: CAISEGAGLPTDTQYF
V gene: TRBV20-1; CDR3 protein: CSARADKTYEQYF
V gene: TRBV5-1; CDR3 protein: CASSPLGGNNEQFF
V gene: TRBV29-1; CDR3 protein: CSVAGQAENYGYTF